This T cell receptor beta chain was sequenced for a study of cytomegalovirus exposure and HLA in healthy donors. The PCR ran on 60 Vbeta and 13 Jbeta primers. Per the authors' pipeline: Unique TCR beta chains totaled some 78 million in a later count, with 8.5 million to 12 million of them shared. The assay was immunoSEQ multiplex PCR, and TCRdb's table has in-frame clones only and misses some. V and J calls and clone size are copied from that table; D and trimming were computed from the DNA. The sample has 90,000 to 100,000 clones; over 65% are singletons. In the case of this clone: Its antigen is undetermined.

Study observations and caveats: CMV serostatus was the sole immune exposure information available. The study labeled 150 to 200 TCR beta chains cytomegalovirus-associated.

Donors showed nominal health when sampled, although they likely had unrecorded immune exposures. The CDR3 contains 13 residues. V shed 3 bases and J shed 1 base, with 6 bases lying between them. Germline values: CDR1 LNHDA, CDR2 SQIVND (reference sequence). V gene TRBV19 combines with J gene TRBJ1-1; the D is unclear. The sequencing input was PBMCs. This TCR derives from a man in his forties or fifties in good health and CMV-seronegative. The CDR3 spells CASSISGNTEAFF. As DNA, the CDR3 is TGTGCCAGTAGTATTTCAGGGAACACTGAAGCTTTCTTT.